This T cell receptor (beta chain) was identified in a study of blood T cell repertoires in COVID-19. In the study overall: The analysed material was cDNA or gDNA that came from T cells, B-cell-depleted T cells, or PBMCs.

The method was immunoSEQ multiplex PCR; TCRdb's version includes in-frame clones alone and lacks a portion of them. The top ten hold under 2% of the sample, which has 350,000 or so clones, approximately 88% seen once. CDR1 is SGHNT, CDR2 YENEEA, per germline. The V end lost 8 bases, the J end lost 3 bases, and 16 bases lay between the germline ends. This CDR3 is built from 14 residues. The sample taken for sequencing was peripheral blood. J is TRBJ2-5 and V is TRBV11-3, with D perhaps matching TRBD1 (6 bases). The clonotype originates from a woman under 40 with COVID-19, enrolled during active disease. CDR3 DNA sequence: TGTGCCAGCTCATCCCTGGGGGCAGAAGAGACCCAGTACTTC. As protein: CASSSLGAEETQYF.